Listed below are T cell receptor beta chains from one sample, sequenced in a study of quantifying T cell responses using KT2 cells. TCRdb independently ran MiXCR on the UMI-ligation and nested PCR reads; one entry per CDR3 protein. This sample has approximately 46,000 distinct CDR3 sequences, with more than 9% found just once. The source material was PBMCs spiked with cells of the T cell clone KT2. Every receptor here comes from a human donor. Each CDR3 is given with its conserved first and last residue. The D gene is left open where the match is weak. Size is omitted from some rows. Given values are once, few, many or a class for expanded clones.

v_gene	j_gene	abundance	d_gene	CDR3aa	CDR3nt
TRBV20-1	TRBJ2-2	few	NA	CSAASLGAENTGELFF	TGCAGTGCCGCCTCATTAGGAGCCGAGAACACCGGGGAGCTGTTTTTT
TRBV6-6	TRBJ2-7	many	NA	CASSPTAYEQYF	TGTGCCAGCAGTCCGACAGCCTACGAGCAGTACTTC
TRBV7-9	TRBJ1-4	few	NA	CASSLVSTNEKLFF	TGTGCCAGCAGCTTAGTATCCACTAATGAAAAACTGTTTTTT
TRBV20-1	TRBJ2-3	NA	NA	CSARDREKSTDTQYF	TGCAGTGCTAGAGATCGGGAGAAGTCCACAGATACGCAGTATTTT
TRBV24-1	TRBJ2-1	many	TRBD2	CATSDPRQDPRLADNSYNEQFF	TGTGCCACCAGTGACCCCAGACAGGATCCGCGACTAGCGGACAACTCCTACAATGAGCAGTTCTTC
TRBV20-1	TRBJ2-5	many	TRBD1	CSARYRQGAETQYF	TGCAGTGCTAGATATAGACAGGGGGCGGAGACCCAGTACTTC
TRBV3-1	TRBJ2-6	NA	TRBD2	CASKPGGHQGANVLTF	TGTGCCAGCAAACCGGGGGGGCATCAAGGGGCCAACGTCCTGACTTTC
TRBV20-1	TRBJ1-2	many	NA	CSAVDNSRNYGYTF	TGCAGTGCTGTTGACAACTCAAGAAACTATGGCTACACCTTC
TRBV5-1	TRBJ2-2	NA	TRBD1	CASTRQGEATGELFF	TGCGCCAGCACCAGACAGGGGGAGGCCACCGGGGAGCTGTTTTTT
TRBV25-1	TRBJ2-3	NA	NA	CASSATDTDTQYF	TGTGCCAGCAGTGCTACAGACACAGATACGCAGTATTTT
TRBV4-2	TRBJ2-5	NA	TRBD2	CASSQGAGTSVQETQYF	TGTGCCAGCAGCCAGGGGGCCGGGACTAGCGTACAAGAGACCCAGTACTTC
TRBV5-4	TRBJ2-1	few	NA	CASSLSDNEQFF	TGTGCCAGCAGCTTGAGCGACAATGAGCAGTTCTTC
TRBV7-2	TRBJ2-3	many	NA	CASSFRRGRSTDTQYF	TGTGCCAGCAGCTTTAGGAGGGGGCGCTCGACAGATACGCAGTATTTT
TRBV27	TRBJ1-2	few	NA	CASSPAGTGGYTF	TGTGCCAGCAGTCCGGCAGGGACTGGTGGCTACACCTTC
TRBV4-1	TRBJ1-4	few	NA	CASSPPEAGNNEKLFF	TGCGCCAGCAGCCCACCCGAGGCAGGGAATAATGAAAAACTGTTTTTT
TRBV14	TRBJ1-6	NA	NA	CASSQDRGGHPLHF	TGTGCCAGCAGCCAAGATCGGGGGGGACATCCCCTCCACTTT
TRBV30	TRBJ1-1	NA	NA	CAWIKFWTESNTEAFF	TGTGCCTGGATCAAATTTTGGACGGAGTCGAACACTGAAGCTTTCTTT
TRBV5-1	TRBJ2-5	few	NA	CASSLAEEAQYF	TGCGCCAGCAGCTTGGCCGAAGAGGCCCAGTACTTC
TRBV6-1	TRBJ2-7	few	TRBD2	CASRDTSGSYEQYF	TGTGCCAGCAGAGACACTAGCGGGAGTTACGAGCAGTACTTC
TRBV11-2	TRBJ2-1	NA	NA	CASSLGLDYNEQFF	TGTGCCAGCAGCTTAGGCCTAGACTACAATGAGCAGTTCTTC
TRBV3-1	TRBJ1-5	few	NA	CASSQARGEPQHF	TGTGCCAGCAGCCAGGCCAGGGGTGAGCCCCAGCATTTT
TRBV6-5	TRBJ1-3	NA	NA	CASSSNGPSSGNTIYF	TGTGCCAGCAGTAGTAACGGTCCAAGCTCTGGAAACACCATATATTTT
TRBV11-1	TRBJ2-2	NA	NA	CASSPHRASGELFF	TGTGCCAGCAGTCCTCATCGGGCGTCCGGGGAGCTGTTTTTT
TRBV29-1	TRBJ2-1	NA	TRBD2	CSSTGLAGVGEQFF	TGCAGCAGCACAGGACTAGCGGGAGTAGGTGAGCAGTTCTTC
TRBV3-1	TRBJ2-5	once	NA	CASSQDWARRQETQYF	TGTGCCAGCAGCCAAGATTGGGCGCGCCGCCAAGAGACCCAGTACTTC
TRBV7-9	TRBJ1-1	few	NA	CASEVSVMNTEAFF	TGTGCCAGCGAGGTCTCGGTAATGAACACTGAAGCTTTCTTT
TRBV6-2/TRBV6-3	TRBJ2-3	few	NA	CASTPNPTGTDTQYF	TGTGCCAGCACCCCGAACCCGACAGGAACAGATACGCAGTATTTT
TRBV6-1	TRBJ1-5	many	NA	CASSEAVGGNQPQHF	TGTGCCAGCAGTGAAGCGGTGGGGGGCAATCAGCCCCAGCATTTT
TRBV5-1	TRBJ1-1	NA	TRBD1	CASSLKGATEAFF	TGCGCCAGCAGCTTGAAGGGGGCGACTGAAGCTTTCTTT
TRBV4-3	TRBJ2-1	many	TRBD2	CASRSIAGDANEQFF	TGCGCCAGCAGGTCTATAGCGGGAGATGCCAATGAGCAGTTCTTC
TRBV11-1	TRBJ2-2	few	NA	CASSLPKPGELFF	TGTGCCAGCAGCTTACCCAAACCCGGGGAGCTGTTTTTT
TRBV28	TRBJ2-3	few	TRBD2	CASNRLASGTQYF	TGTGCCAGCAACCGACTAGCTTCCGGAACGCAGTATTTT
TRBV29-1	TRBJ1-2	many	NA	CSVEAHYGYTF	TGCAGCGTTGAGGCTCACTATGGCTACACCTTC
TRBV6-2/TRBV6-3	TRBJ2-7	NA	TRBD1	CASGTVPYEQYF	TGTGCCAGCGGGACAGTACCCTACGAGCAGTACTTC
TRBV5-1	TRBJ2-1	NA	TRBD1	CASSLRSLGTGDGYEQFF	TGCGCCAGCAGCTTGAGGAGCCTCGGGACAGGTGACGGGTATGAGCAGTTCTTC
TRBV18	TRBJ1-2	few	TRBD1	CASSPEDRRQYYGYTF	TGTGCCAGCTCACCAGAGGACAGGCGACAGTACTATGGCTACACCTTC
TRBV12-3/TRBV12-4	TRBJ1-3	NA	NA	CASSRPGNTIYF	TGTGCCAGTTCCCGACCCGGAAACACCATATATTTT
TRBV3-1	TRBJ2-1	NA	TRBD1	CASSRQGKIGEQFF	TGTGCCAGCAGCCGACAGGGCAAAATCGGTGAGCAGTTCTTC
TRBV18	TRBJ1-1	many	NA	CASSPGAVQNTEAFF	TGTGCCAGCTCACCAGGGGCGGTTCAGAACACTGAAGCTTTCTTT
TRBV12-3/TRBV12-4	TRBJ2-5	many	TRBD1	CASSGTDKQETQYF	TGTGCCAGCAGCGGGACAGATAAACAAGAGACCCAGTACTTC
TRBV2	TRBJ2-3	few	NA	CASTKTRYSTDTQYF	TGTGCCAGCACTAAGACCCGGTATAGCACAGATACGCAGTATTTT
TRBV7-9	TRBJ2-2	NA	NA	CASSQGVGELFF	TGTGCCAGCAGCCAAGGAGTCGGGGAGCTGTTTTTT
TRBV6-1	TRBJ2-7	many	TRBD2	CASSEASSGSHEQYF	TGTGCCAGCAGTGAAGCGTCTAGCGGGAGCCACGAGCAGTACTTC
TRBV20-1	TRBJ1-1	few	NA	CSASERGTEAFF	TGCAGTGCTAGCGAAAGGGGGACTGAAGCTTTCTTT
TRBV11-2	TRBJ2-5	few	NA	CASSRRGRETQYF	TGTGCCAGCAGCCGACGGGGGAGAGAGACCCAGTACTTC
TRBV2	TRBJ2-3	NA	NA	CASSVWRTAGTDTQYF	TGTGCCAGCAGTGTCTGGAGGACAGCCGGCACAGATACGCAGTATTTT
TRBV30	TRBJ2-3	NA	NA	CAWSFGLARVTDTQYF	TGTGCCTGGAGTTTCGGGCTGGCACGAGTCACAGATACGCAGTATTTT
TRBV15	TRBJ2-7	many	NA	CATSRDFTGRSEQYF	TGTGCCACCAGCAGAGATTTTACAGGCCGGTCCGAGCAGTACTTC
TRBV6-6	TRBJ1-1	few	TRBD1	CASSYTGQAGGPEAFF	TGTGCCAGCAGTTATACTGGACAGGCTGGCGGCCCTGAAGCTTTCTTT
TRBV20-1	TRBJ2-7	NA	NA	CSARFIGVFYEQYF	TGCAGTGCTAGATTCATCGGGGTCTTCTACGAGCAGTACTTC
TRBV27	TRBJ2-7	many	NA	CASRAVHEQYF	TGTGCCAGCAGGGCCGTCCACGAGCAGTACTTC